The next 8 T cell receptor beta chains were all read from a single sample in a study of tumor and adjacent non-tumor tissue in lung cancer. The library came from three nested PCR rounds adapted from ARM-PCR protocols. TCRdb ran MiXCR on the multiplex PCR reads and lists one entry per CDR3 protein. This sample yields 98,000 or so distinct CDR3 sequences, of which 75% to 90% are seen a single time; under 40% belongs to the top ten. No cell sorting was done before RNA was extracted from the tissue. Distant lung tissue was collected more than 3 cm away from the tumor edge. Sequencing was done on a sample of distant non-tumor lung tissue. The origin of the receptors is a man aged 55 to 69 with small cell lung cancer.

This clonotype was counted ten times or more. The rearrangement joins TRBV7-9 to TRBJ2-3; D gene ambiguous. The CDR3 totals 15 residues. CDR1 SEHNR and CDR2 FQNEAQ come from the germline V gene (reference sequence). Trimming shortened V by 5 bases and J by 1 base, and 13 bases separated the two germline ends. CDR3 bases: TGTGCCAGCAGCCTCCCCACGACTGGCACAGATACGCAGTATTTT. It codes for CASSLPTTGTDTQYF. Full variable domain (outside the CDR3, taken from reference TRBV7-9 and TRBJ2-3): DTGVSQNPRHKITKRGQNVTFRCDPISEHNRLYWYRQTLGQGPEFLTYFQNEAQLEKSRLLSDRFSAERPKGSFSTLEIQRTEQGDSAMYLCASSLPTTGTDTQYFGPGTRLTVL.

This chain links TRBV12-3 or TRBV12-4 with TRBJ2-1; TRBD1 matches 7 bases. The length of the CDR3 is 14 residues. CDR3 DNA sequence: TGTGCTGGCAGTTCCGGGACAGAGCAGAATGAGCAGTTCTTC. As protein: CAGSSGTEQNEQFF.

The chain uses TRBV7-9 and TRBJ2-3, with D perhaps TRBD2 (5 bases). This CDR3 spans 16 amino acids. The germline V gene encodes CDR1 SEHNR and CDR2 FQNEAQ (reference sequence). Trimming stripped 1 base from V and 2 bases from J, with 13 bases between. The CDR3 is CASSLDYGLHTDTQYF. The CDR3 coding sequence is TGTGCCAGCAGCTTAGATTACGGACTCCACACAGATACGCAGTATTTT.

This clonotype occurred many times. The gene calls are TRBV4-2 and TRBJ2-7; D call uncertain. The CDR3 has 13 residues. The germline V and J ends were trimmed by 1 base and 10 bases, with 14 bases remaining between them. The germline gives CDR1 LGHNA, CDR2 YNFKEQ. The CDR3 DNA follows: TGTGCCAGCAGCCAAGGGAGATCCGAGCCTCAGTACTTC. Protein: CASSQGRSEPQYF.

This clonotype was detected a few times. It is likely a read error, because the conserved phenylalanine at the end of the CDR3 is missing. The rearrangement joins TRBV7-9 to TRBJ1-2; no clear D. The CDR3 sequence is 13 residues long. Looked up from germline, CDR1 is SEHNR and CDR2 is FQNEAQ (reference sequence). Trimming took off 1 base at V and 8 bases at J, with 11 bases between the two ends. CDR3 amino acids: CASSLGGLGGYTI. The CDR3 DNA follows: TGTGCCAGCAGCTTAGGAGGGCTCGGGGGCTACACCATC.

Comment on this clonotype: One end of the junction varies from germline; a read error may be responsible. The V gene is TRBV12-3 or TRBV12-4, the J gene TRBJ2-3; D is unresolved. The CDR3 contains 11 residues. The CDR3 loop is CAISLTNTQYF. CDR3 coding DNA: TGTGCCATCAGTTTAACAAATACGCAGTATTTT.

This clonotype has just a few counts. J is TRBJ2-1 and V is TRBV20-1, with 9 nucleotides matching TRBD2. This CDR3 contains 15 residues. In germline, CDR1 is DFQATT, CDR2 SNEGSKA (reference sequence). The V and J ends lost 7 bases and 9 bases, in that order; junction bases with no gene match: 16. CDR3 amino acids: CSVFLGGRARVEQFF. CDR3 coding DNA: TGCAGTGTTTTTTTAGGCGGGAGGGCGAGGGTTGAGCAGTTCTTC.

In this sample, this clonotype turned up once. Mismatch with germline at one junction end may stem from a read error. This chain uses TRBV4-2 with TRBJ2-7; no firm D call. The CDR3 sequence is 14 residues long. Germline lookup yields CDR1 LGHNA and CDR2 YNFKEQ. The CDR3 nucleotides are TGTGACAGCAGTCAAGATACCGGTGGGAACGAGCAGTACTTC. As protein: CDSSQDTGGNEQYF.